This T cell receptor (beta chain) was sequenced for a study of shared clonotypes between healthy human individuals. General study results and limits: For naive CD4 cells, 4% to 6% of clonotypes were shared across a handful of donors.

An assay was performed, and its level was deep. Replicate PCRs from sorted subsets contained approximately 190 ng DNA, which is around 30,000 T cell genomes. Profiling relied on immunoSEQ multiplex PCR, and the TCRdb table lists in-frame clones only, not all of them. This sample has 760,000 or so clones, with approximately 96% found just once. CD45RO-negative CD8 cells positively selected for CCR7 made up the naive population, which excluded terminally differentiated effector memory CD45RA+ cells. A note on this clone: The antigen remains unidentified.

This CDR3 comprises 15 residues. Germline V gene sequence: CDR1 MDHEN, CDR2 SYDVKM. J was trimmed by 2 bases and V by 5 bases; bases with no gene match: 3. Sequencing used naive CD8+ T cells sorted from blood. The source of this sequence is a man aged 30 to 45 in good health. This chain uses TRBV28 with TRBJ2-1, with 10 bases fitting TRBD2. The CDR3 nucleotides read TGTGCCAGCAGTCCACTAGCGGGAACCTACAATGAGCAGTTCTTC. Translating it yields CASSPLAGTYNEQFF.